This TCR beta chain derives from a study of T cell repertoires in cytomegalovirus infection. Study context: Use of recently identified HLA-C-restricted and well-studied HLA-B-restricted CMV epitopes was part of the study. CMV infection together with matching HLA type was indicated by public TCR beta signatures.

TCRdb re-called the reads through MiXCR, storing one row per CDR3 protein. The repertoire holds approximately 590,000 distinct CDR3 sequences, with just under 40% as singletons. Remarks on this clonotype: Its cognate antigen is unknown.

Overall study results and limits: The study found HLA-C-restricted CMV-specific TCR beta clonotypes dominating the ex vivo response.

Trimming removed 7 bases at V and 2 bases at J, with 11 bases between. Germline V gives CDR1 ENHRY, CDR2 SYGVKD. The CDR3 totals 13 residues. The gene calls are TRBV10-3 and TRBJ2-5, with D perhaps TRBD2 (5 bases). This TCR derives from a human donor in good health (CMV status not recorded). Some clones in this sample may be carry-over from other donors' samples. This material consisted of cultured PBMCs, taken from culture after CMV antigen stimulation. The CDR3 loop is CAIMEALQETQYF. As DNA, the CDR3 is TGTGCCATCATGGAGGCTTTACAAGAGACCCAGTACTTC.